This T cell receptor (beta chain) was sequenced in a study of cytomegalovirus exposure and HLA in healthy donors. This clone was recorded a few times. Its antigen is unknown. PCR employed 60 Vbeta and 13 Jbeta primers. Sequencing was performed with immunoSEQ multiplex PCR; in TCRdb, only in-frame clones are kept and a portion is missing. The table has under 150,000 clones, about four fifths seen once. Whole-study results and caveats: The authors considered a cluster of highly shared sequence variants likely to be a sequencing artifact. The study carried out a later analysis of TCR beta sequences. It associated some 17,000 of them with specific HLA alleles at a false discovery rate of 0.05.

This clonotype was sampled from a human donor in good health. Source material: PBMCs.

The CDR3, as DNA: TGCGCCAGCAGCCGGGGACAGCCTAATGAAAAACTGTTTTTT. Its translation is CASSRGQPNEKLFF. V usage is TRBV5-1 and J usage is TRBJ1-4, with 7 bases fitting TRBD1. The V and J ends lost 4 bases and 3 bases, in that order; junction bases with no gene match: 3. CDR1 and CDR2 (germline): SGHRS, YFSETQ. This CDR3 comprises 14 residues.